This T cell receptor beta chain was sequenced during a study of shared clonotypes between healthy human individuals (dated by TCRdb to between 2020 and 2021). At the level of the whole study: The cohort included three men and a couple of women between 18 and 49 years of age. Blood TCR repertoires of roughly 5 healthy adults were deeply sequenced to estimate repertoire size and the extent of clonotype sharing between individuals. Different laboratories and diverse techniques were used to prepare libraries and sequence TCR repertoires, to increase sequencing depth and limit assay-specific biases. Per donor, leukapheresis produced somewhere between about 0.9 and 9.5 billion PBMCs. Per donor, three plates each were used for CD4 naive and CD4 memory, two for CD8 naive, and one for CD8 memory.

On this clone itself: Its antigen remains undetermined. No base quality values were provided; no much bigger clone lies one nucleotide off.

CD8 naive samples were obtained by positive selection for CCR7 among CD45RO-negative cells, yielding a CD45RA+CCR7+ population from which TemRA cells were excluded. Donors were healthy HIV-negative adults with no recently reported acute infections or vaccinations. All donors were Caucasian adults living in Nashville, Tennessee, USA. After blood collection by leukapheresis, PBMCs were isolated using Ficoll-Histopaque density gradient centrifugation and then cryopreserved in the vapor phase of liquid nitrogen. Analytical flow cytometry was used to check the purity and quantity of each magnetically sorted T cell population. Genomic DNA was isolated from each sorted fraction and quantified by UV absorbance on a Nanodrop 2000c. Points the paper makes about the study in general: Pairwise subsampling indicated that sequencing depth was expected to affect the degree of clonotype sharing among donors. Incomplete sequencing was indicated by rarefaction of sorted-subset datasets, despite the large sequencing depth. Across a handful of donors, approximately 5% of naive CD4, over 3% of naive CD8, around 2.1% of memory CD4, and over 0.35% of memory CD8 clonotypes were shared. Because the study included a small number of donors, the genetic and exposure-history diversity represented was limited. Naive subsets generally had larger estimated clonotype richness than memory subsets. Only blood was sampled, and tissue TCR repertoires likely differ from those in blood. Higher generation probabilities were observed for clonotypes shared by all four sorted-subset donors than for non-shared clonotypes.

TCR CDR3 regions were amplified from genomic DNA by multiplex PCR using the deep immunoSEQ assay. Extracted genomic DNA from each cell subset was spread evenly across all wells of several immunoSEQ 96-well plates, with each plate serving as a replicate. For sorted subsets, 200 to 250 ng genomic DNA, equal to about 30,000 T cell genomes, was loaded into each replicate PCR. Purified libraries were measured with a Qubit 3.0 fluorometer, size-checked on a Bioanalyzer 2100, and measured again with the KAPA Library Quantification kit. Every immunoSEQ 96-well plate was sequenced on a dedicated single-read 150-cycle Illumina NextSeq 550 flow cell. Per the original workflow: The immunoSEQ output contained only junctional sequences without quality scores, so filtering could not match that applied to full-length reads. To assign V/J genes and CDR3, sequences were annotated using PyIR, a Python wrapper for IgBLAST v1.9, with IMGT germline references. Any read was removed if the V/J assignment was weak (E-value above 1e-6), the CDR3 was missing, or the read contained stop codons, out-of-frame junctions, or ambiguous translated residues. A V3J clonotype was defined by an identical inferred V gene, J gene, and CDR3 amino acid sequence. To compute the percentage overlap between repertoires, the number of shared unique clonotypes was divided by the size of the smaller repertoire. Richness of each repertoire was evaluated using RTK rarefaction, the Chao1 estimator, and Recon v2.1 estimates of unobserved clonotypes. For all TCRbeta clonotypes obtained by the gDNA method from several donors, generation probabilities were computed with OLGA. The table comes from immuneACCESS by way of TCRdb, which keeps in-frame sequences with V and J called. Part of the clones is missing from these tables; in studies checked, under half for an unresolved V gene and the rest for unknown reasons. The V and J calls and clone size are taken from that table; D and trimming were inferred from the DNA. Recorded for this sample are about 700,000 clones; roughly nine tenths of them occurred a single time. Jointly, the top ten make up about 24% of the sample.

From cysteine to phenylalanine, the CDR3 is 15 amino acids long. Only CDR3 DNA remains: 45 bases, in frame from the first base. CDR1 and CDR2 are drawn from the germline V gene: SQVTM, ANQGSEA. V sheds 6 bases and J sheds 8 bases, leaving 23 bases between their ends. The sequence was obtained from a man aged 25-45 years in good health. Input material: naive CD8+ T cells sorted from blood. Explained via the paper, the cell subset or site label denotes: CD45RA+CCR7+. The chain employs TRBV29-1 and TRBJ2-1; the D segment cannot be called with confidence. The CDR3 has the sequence CSVTLPLRTGYEQFF. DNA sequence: TGCAGCGTGACGCTACCCTTACGTACGGGCTATGAGCAGTTCTTC.